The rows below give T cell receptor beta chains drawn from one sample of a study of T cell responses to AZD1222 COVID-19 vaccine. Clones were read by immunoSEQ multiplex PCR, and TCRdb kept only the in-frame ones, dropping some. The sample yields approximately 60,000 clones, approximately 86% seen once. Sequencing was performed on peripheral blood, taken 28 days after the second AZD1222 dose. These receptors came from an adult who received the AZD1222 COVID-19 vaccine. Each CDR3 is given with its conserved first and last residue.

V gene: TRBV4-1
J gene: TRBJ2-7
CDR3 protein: CASSHPSRDISSEQYF

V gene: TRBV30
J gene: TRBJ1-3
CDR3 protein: CAWDSSGNTIYF

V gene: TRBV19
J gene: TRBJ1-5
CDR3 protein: CASSPRRGVGNQPQHF

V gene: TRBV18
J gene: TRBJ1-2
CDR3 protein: CASSPARDTRYGYTF

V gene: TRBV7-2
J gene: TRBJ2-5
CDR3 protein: CASSPTGTRGETQYF

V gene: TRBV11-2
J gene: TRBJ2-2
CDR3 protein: CASSLEWVTSPAGELFF

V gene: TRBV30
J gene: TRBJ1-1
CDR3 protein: CAWRVGYTEAFF

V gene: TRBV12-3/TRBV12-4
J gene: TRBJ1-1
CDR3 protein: CASRRTWNTEAFF

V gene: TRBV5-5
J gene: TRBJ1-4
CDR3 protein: CASSLAGGIYNEKLFF

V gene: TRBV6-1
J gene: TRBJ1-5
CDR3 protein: CASSEEHRTGRSNQPQHF

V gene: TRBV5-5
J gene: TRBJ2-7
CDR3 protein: CASSLVGTYEQYF

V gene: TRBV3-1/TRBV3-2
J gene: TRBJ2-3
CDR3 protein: CASSQARSSSQYF

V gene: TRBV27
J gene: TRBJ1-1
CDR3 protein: CASSTKTGLSTTEAFF

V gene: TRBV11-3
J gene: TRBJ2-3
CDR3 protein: CASSWTPGTDTQYF

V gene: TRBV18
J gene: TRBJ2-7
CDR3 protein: CASYRDRGDEQYF

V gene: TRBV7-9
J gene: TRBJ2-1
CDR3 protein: CASSWQGAGGPLFF

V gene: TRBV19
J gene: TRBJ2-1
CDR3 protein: CATNGYEQFF

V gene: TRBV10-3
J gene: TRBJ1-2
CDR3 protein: CAISESDRSQSYGYTF

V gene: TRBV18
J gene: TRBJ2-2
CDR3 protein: CASSPSTVRNTGELFF

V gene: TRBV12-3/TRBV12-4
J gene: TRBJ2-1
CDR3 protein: CASSLSDLDEQFF

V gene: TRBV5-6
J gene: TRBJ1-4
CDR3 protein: CASSFTGNEKLFF

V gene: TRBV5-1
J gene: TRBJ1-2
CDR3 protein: CASSPLGQGYGYTF

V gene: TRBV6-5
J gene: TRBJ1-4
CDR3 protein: CASGSGAANEKLFF

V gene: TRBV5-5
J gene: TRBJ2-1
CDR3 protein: CASSLKASGAYHYNEQFF

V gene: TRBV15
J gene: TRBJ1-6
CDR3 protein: CATSRDPRTGLNSPLHF

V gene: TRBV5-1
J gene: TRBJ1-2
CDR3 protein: CASSETPGGADGYTF

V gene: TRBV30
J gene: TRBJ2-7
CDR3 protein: CAWSRGAGTSYEQYF

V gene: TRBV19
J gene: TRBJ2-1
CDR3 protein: CASRRGLAGSSYNEQFF

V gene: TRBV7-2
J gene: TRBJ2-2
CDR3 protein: CASSLRLLLTGYGTGELFF

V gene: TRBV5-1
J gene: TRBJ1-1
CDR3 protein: CASSIQGLGVNTEAFF

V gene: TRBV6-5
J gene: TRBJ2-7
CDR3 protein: CASRATLAGNYEQYF

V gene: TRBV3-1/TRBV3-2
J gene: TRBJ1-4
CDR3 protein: CASSQQTREKLFF

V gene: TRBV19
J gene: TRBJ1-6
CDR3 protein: CASSTTGGVVSPLHF

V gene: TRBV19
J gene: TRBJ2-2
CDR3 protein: CASSFDRGELFF

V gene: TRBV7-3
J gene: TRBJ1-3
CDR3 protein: CASFPGQGPGVRNTIYF

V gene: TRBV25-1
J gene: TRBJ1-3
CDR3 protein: CASSLKGGSSGNTIYF

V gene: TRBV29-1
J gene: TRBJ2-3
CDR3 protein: CTSRLAGGDTQYF

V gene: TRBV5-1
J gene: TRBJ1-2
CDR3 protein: CASSSGQGADYGYTF

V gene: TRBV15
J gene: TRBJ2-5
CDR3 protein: CATSRVTSGRSETQYF

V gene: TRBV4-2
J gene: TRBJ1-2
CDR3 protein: CASSQGAEHYVGYTF

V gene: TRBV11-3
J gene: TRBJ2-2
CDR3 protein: CASSLGGTRNTGELFF

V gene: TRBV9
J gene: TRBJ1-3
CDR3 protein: CASSVPGTASGNTIYF

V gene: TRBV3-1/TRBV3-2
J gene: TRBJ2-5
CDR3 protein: CASSQAPSGGLQETQYF

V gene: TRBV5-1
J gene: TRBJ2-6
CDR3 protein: CASSPDSSGANVLTF

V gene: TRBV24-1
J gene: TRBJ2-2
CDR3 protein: CASGGGDTGELFF

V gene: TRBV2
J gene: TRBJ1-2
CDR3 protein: CASSEGTSYGYTF

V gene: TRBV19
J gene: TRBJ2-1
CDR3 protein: CASSMFLAGYTYNEQFF

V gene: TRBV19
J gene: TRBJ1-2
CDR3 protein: CASRNSYSDRYAGYTF